The clone carrying this T cell receptor beta chain was counted once. There are 14 residues in the CDR3. The V and J ends lost 0 bases and 4 bases respectively, with 9 bases between them. Germline-derived CDR1 and CDR2 are LNHNV and YYDKDF (reference sequence). These data belong to a study of CD8 T cells in Susac syndrome. Random hexamers were used to reverse transcribe about 0.5 to 1 ug of RNA. TCRdb re-analysed the immunoSEQ multiplex PCR reads in MiXCR, keeping a single row per CDR3 protein. The table includes 95,000 to 150,000 distinct CDR3 sequences, about 95% detected once. TCR beta sequencing was performed on blood CD8+ and CD4+ T cells. As judged by recently defined diagnostic criteria, patients with Susac syndrome had definite or probable disease. TEMRA cells were FACS-enriched, and CD8+ and CD4+ T cells were isolated negatively.

The TCR originated in a human donor with Susac syndrome. The chain combines TRBV15 with TRBJ1-2; no reliable D call. The sample consisted of CD8+ T cells from PBMCs. The CDR3, as DNA: TGTGCCACCAGCAGAGATTTGTCGTCCTATGGCTACACCTTC. Its protein is CATSRDLSSYGYTF.